The 17 T cell receptor beta chains presented below share a single source sample, sequenced in a study of cytomegalovirus exposure and HLA in healthy donors (dated by TCRdb to 2015 to 2018). Libraries were built with the immunoSEQ multiplex PCR assay. What TCRdb holds here is the immuneACCESS table cut down to in-frame rearrangements. Part of the clones is not present; checked against another copy, under half of the missing clones reflect an unresolved V gene, and the others are unexplained. This sample comprises roughly 140,000 clones, roughly 92% of them detected only once. The ten top clones hold about 0.7% of the sample. Source material: PBMCs. Receptors were obtained from a man aged 18-30 years in good health and CMV-seronegative.

The V gene is TRBV5-5, the J gene TRBJ2-2; TRBD2 agrees at 10 bases. In germline, CDR1 is SGHKS, CDR2 YYEKEE (reference sequence). The CDR3 is made up of 15 amino acids. V lost 5 bases, J lost 6 bases, and 7 bases stayed unmatched. CDR3 bases: TGTGCCAGCAGTAAGCAGCGGGGGGGCCCCGGGGAGCTGTTTTTT. Translation: CASSKQRGGPGELFF.

This chain joins TRBV13 and TRBJ1-1; maybe TRBD1 (5 bases). The CDR3 extends over 16 amino acids. V shed 5 bases and J shed 4 bases, with 20 bases lying between them. Per the germline V gene, CDR1 is PRHDT and CDR2 is FYEKMQ (reference sequence). The CDR3 loop is CASSPETTGVGTEAFF. CDR3 bases: TGTGCCAGCAGCCCAGAAACAACAGGAGTAGGCACTGAAGCTTTCTTT. Using reference TRBV13 and TRBJ1-1 for the parts outside the CDR3, the full variable domain is AAGVIQSPRHLIKEKRETATLKCYPIPRHDTVYWYQQGPGQDPQFLISFYEKMQSDKGSIPDRFSAQQFSDYHSELNMSSLELGDSALYFCASSPETTGVGTEAFFGQGTRLTVV.

The chain is built from TRBV6-1 and TRBJ1-5; D is possibly TRBD1 (6 bases). V was pared by 1 base and J by 0 bases, with 13 bases between. This CDR3 comprises 17 residues. Germline-derived CDR1 and CDR2 are MNHNS and SASEGT. CDR3 residues: CASSEGAGAYSNQPQHF. Here the CDR3 DNA reads TGTGCCAGCAGTGAAGGGGCAGGGGCATATAGCAATCAGCCCCAGCATTTT.

The chain recombines TRBV14 with TRBJ2-2, with 9 positions matching TRBD2. CDR1 and CDR2 (germline): SGHDN, FVKESK. There are 17 residues in the CDR3. J was trimmed by 0 bases and V by 4 bases; bases with no gene match: 6. CDR3 coding DNA: TGTGCCAGCAGCCCTAGACGACTAGCGGCGAACACCGGGGAGCTGTTTTTT. It yields the protein CASSPRRLAANTGELFF.

V usage is TRBV29-1 and J usage is TRBJ1-2; D is perhaps TRBD1 (6 bases). The germline V and J ends were trimmed by 5 bases and 4 bases, with 11 bases remaining between them. CDR1 is SQVTM and CDR2 is ANQGSEA in the germline V gene. There are 12 residues in the CDR3. Here the CDR3 reads CSVTGFTYGYTF. CDR3 DNA sequence: TGCAGCGTTACAGGGTTTACCTATGGCTACACCTTC.

Points on this clone: The sample contains more than one DNA sequence encoding this CDR3. The V gene is TRBV18, the J gene TRBJ1-1; TRBD1 is a possible D gene (6 bases). Between the trimmed V and J ends, which lost 3 bases and 3 bases, there was a span of 8 bases. Germline V gives CDR1 KGHSH, CDR2 LQKENI. The CDR3 totals 13 residues. CDR3 in amino acids: CASSPNRDTEAFF. The CDR3 DNA is TGTGCCAGCTCACCTAACAGGGACACTGAAGCTTTCTTT.

The chain has TRBV18 and TRBJ2-7; 7 positions agree with TRBD1. The length of the CDR3 is 15 residues. Germline trimming cut 6 bases from V and 0 bases from J; bases unmatched to any gene: 8. The V gene's germline CDR1 is KGHSH and CDR2 LQKENI. In DNA, the CDR3 is TGTGCCAGCTCTCCCCATAGGGACAGCTCCTACGAGCAGTACGTC. Translation: CASSPHRDSSYEQYV.

The CDR3 spells CATGLAAYNEQFF. For the CDR3, the DNA is TGTGCCACTGGACTAGCGGCCTACAATGAGCAGTTCTTC. The chain joins TRBV6-6 to TRBJ2-1; 10 bases fit TRBD2. The CDR3 is made up of 13 amino acids. The germline CDR1 and CDR2 sequences are MNHNY and SVGAGI (reference sequence). The V segment lost 10 bases and the J segment 2 bases; nucleotides outside the gene matches: 2.

This clone came up a few times. The chain carries TRBV5-1 and TRBJ2-2; the match to TRBD2 covers 8 bases. The J segment lost 0 bases and the V segment lost 6 bases, leaving 4 bases of the junction unmatched. The CDR3 spans 15 residues. The V gene's germline CDR1 is SGHRS and CDR2 YFSETQ. CDR3 nucleotides: TGCGCCAGCACGGGAGGGACGCCGAACACCGGGGAGCTGTTTTTT. Its protein is CASTGGTPNTGELFF.

This clone was seen only a few times. V usage is TRBV5-6 and J usage is TRBJ1-3; D is uncertain. Germline values: CDR1 SGHDT, CDR2 YYEEEE. Deletions cut 4 bases from V and 1 base from J, with 6 bases between. The CDR3 is 13 residues long. The DNA for the CDR3 is TGTGCCAGCAGCATGCGGTCTGGAAACACCATATATTTT. It yields the protein CASSMRSGNTIYF.

The chain is built from TRBV9 and TRBJ2-3; TRBD2 matches 8 bases. The V gene's germline CDR1 is SGDLS and CDR2 YYNGEE. The CDR3 consists of 15 residues. V dropped 0 bases and J dropped 1; count of bases not matched to a gene: 1. The CDR3 loop is CASSVEAGGTDTQYF. As DNA, the CDR3 is TGTGCCAGCAGCGTAGAAGCGGGGGGCACAGATACGCAGTATTTT.

This rearrangement joins TRBV6-1 to TRBJ2-5; a weak D match, TRBD1 (6 bases). The CDR3 contains 13 residues. The germline gives CDR1 MNHNS, CDR2 SASEGT. V was shortened by 2 bases and J by 7 bases, with 11 bases between the two germline ends. CDR3 DNA sequence: TGTGCCAGCAGTGAAAACAGGGCTGGGACCCAGTACTTC. Protein: CASSENRAGTQYF.

The rearrangement joins TRBV10-2 to TRBJ2-5, with D tentatively TRBD2 (5 bases). Per the germline V gene, CDR1 is WSHSY and CDR2 is SAAADI. Trimming shortened V by 2 bases and J by 4 bases, and 11 bases separated the two germline ends. The CDR3 spans 14 residues. CDR3 bases: TGCGCCAGCAGTGAGCTATGGAGCGGAGAGACCCAGTACTTC. It codes for CASSELWSGETQYF.

The chain has TRBV7-2 and TRBJ2-7, with 10 bases that match TRBD2. The CDR3 contains 14 residues. Germline CDR1 and CDR2: SGHTA and FQGNSA. V was pared by 3 bases and J by 4 bases, with 3 bases of the junction left unmatched. As DNA, the CDR3 is TGTGCCAGCAGCTTCCAGACTAGCGGGTACGAGCAGTACGTC. It encodes CASSFQTSGYEQYV.

The chain combines TRBV6-1 with TRBJ2-7, with 7 positions matching TRBD2. The trim removed 4 bases at V and 4 bases at J, leaving 1 base unmatched. This CDR3 contains 12 residues. Germline CDR1 MNHNS, CDR2 SASEGT. CDR3: CASSGRGYEQYV. CDR3 in DNA: TGTGCCAGCAGTGGGCGGGGGTACGAGCAGTACGTC.

The genes are TRBV6-1 and TRBJ2-3, with D possibly TRBD1 on 6 matching bases. The CDR3 covers 16 residues. Trimming took 1 base from V and 4 from J, leaving 15 bases between them. Germline assignment: CDR1 MNHNS and CDR2 SASEGT. CDR3 amino acids: CASSEGRGPGADTQYF. The CDR3 DNA reads TGTGCCAGCAGTGAAGGTAGGGGCCCAGGGGCAGATACGCAGTATTTT.

The rearrangement uses TRBV11-3 and TRBJ2-3, with 12 bases lining up with TRBD2. The CDR3 spans 15 residues. V lost 5 bases to trimming and J lost 2 bases; unmatched junction nucleotides: 2. CDR1 and CDR2 (germline): SGHNT, YENEEA. CDR3 bases: TGTGCCAGCAGCCTAGCGGGGGGGTTCACAGATACGCAGTATTTT. Translation gives CASSLAGGFTDTQYF. The full variable domain, rest sourced from reference TRBV11-3 and TRBJ2-3, is EAGVVQSPRYKIIEKKQPVAFWCNPISGHNTLYWYLQNLGQGPELLIRYENEEAVDDSQLPKDRFSAERLKGVDSTLKIQPAELGDSAVYLCASSLAGGFTDTQYFGPGTRLTVL.